This T cell receptor beta chain was found in a study of T-cell reconstitution after alpha-beta-depleted transplantation in children. TCRbeta library construction was performed incorporating unique molecular identifiers. TCRdb fed the PCR reads into MiXCR, producing one record per CDR3 protein. Altogether fewer than 400,000 distinct CDR3 sequences are present, about a fifth being singletons, with the ten largest covering 3.5% to 4%. Trimming removed 7 bases from V and 0 bases from J, with 13 bases in between. This CDR3 region has 14 residues. The receptor's source is a human donor who donated a stem cell graft to a child with acute myeloid leukemia. The rearrangement links TRBV12-3 or TRBV12-4 to TRBJ2-7; the D is unclear. Here the sequenced sample was PBMCs from the stem cell graft donor, taken from the stem cell graft. The CDR3 DNA is TGTGCCAGCACCGCCGACTCCTACTCCTACGAGCAGTACTTC. Encoded protein: CASTADSYSYEQYF.